The next 8 T cell receptor beta chains were all read from a single sample in a study of cytomegalovirus exposure and HLA in healthy donors. PCR amplification relied on 60 Vbeta primers (plus 13 Jbeta primers). Libraries were prepared by immunoSEQ multiplex PCR; TCRdb keeps only in-frame clonotypes and omits some of them. The sample has around 160,000 clones, over 70% seen once. The specimen sequenced was PBMCs. These TCRs come from a woman between 35 and 50 years old in good health and CMV-seropositive.

This rearrangement joins TRBV14 to TRBJ2-7; D might be TRBD1 (6 bases). Trimming shortened V by 1 base and J by 0 bases, and 10 bases separated the two germline ends. The CDR3 sequence is 15 residues long. From germline, CDR1 is SGHDN and CDR2 FVKESK. CDR3 nucleotides: TGTGCCAGCAGCCAAGGGACAGAGAGCTCCTACGAGCAGTACTTC. It codes for CASSQGTESSYEQYF.

In nucleotides, the CDR3 is TGCGCCAGCAGCTTGGTTCGTAGCGGGGGGTTTTTTTACAATGAGCAGTTCTTC. This translates into CASSLVRSGGFFYNEQFF. The rearrangement joins TRBV5-1 to TRBJ2-1, with 10 positions matching TRBD2. V lost 0 bases to trimming and J lost 4 bases; unmatched junction nucleotides: 10. The germline CDR1 and CDR2 sequences are SGHRS and YFSETQ. The CDR3 runs to 18 residues. Full variable domain (remainder filled in from reference TRBV5-1 and TRBJ2-1): KAGVTQTPRYLIKTRGQQVTLSCSPISGHRSVSWYQQTPGQGLQFLFEYFSETQRNKGNFPGRFSGRQFSNSRSEMNVSTLELGDSALYLCASSLVRSGGFFYNEQFFGPGTRLTVL.

This clone appeared a few times. The chain employs TRBV7-9 and TRBJ2-7; 8 bases align to TRBD1. J was trimmed by 2 bases and V by 5 bases; bases with no gene match: 11. CDR1 is SEHNR, CDR2 FQNEAQ, per germline (reference sequence). The CDR3 covers 16 residues. Written as DNA, the CDR3 is TGTGCCAGCAGCCGACGGACAGGGAGCGGCCCCTACGAGCAGTACTTC. It encodes CASSRRTGSGPYEQYF.

The V and J genes are TRBV2 and TRBJ2-3; D possibly corresponds to TRBD2 (6 bases). Germline CDR1 and CDR2: SNHLY and FYNNEI. V shed 5 bases and J shed 4 bases, with 13 bases lying between them. CDR3 length equals 14 residues. The CDR3 here is CASSFTAGPDTQYF. The DNA of the CDR3 is TGTGCCAGCAGTTTCACAGCGGGCCCAGATACGCAGTATTTT.

The rearrangement links TRBV5-1 to TRBJ1-1; D uncertain. Trimming removed 1 base from V and 1 base from J, with 11 bases in between. The CDR3 extends over 15 amino acids. In germline, CDR1 is SGHRS, CDR2 YFSETQ. CDR3 nucleotide sequence: TGCGCCAGCAGCTTGAAAGACATGACGAACACTGAAGCTTTCTTT. Amino acid sequence: CASSLKDMTNTEAFF.

The chain is built from TRBV9 and TRBJ1-2; D is ambiguous. Trimming stripped 4 bases from V and 2 bases from J, with 6 bases between. This CDR3 contains 12 residues. Germline lookup yields CDR1 SGDLS and CDR2 YYNGEE. As DNA, the CDR3 is TGTGCCAGCAGCCAGGCAAACTATGGCTACACCTTC. It is translated as CASSQANYGYTF.

The chain carries TRBV30 and TRBJ1-1; D is unresolved. The CDR3 totals 13 residues. The V end lost 3 bases, the J end lost 4 bases, and 12 bases lay between the germline ends. Per germline, CDR1 GTSNPN and CDR2 SVGIG (reference sequence). The CDR3 bases are TGTGCCTGGAGCCGGGGTGTGGGCACTGAAGCTTTCTTT. It encodes CAWSRGVGTEAFF.

The chain uses TRBV5-6 and TRBJ1-2, with 8 bases fitting TRBD1. The CDR3 loop spans 14 amino acids. Germline CDR1 is SGHDT and CDR2 is YYEEEE. Trimming at V came to 4 bases and at J to 4 bases, leaving 6 bases not matched to a gene. CDR3 sequence (DNA): TGTGCCAGCAGCCCCCCGACAGGGGTCTATGGCTACACCTTC. It encodes CASSPPTGVYGYTF.